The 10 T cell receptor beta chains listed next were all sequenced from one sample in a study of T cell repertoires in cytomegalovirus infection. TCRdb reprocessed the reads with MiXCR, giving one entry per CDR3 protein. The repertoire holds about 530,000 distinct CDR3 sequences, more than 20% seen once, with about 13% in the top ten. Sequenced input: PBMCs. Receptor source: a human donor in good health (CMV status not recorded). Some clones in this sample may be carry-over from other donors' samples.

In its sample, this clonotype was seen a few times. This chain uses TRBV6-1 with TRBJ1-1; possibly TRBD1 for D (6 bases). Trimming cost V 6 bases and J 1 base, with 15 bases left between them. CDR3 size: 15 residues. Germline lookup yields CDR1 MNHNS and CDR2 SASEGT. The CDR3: CASSPMGAPNTEAFF. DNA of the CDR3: TGTGCCAGCAGCCCGATGGGGGCTCCGAACACTGAAGCTTTCTTT.

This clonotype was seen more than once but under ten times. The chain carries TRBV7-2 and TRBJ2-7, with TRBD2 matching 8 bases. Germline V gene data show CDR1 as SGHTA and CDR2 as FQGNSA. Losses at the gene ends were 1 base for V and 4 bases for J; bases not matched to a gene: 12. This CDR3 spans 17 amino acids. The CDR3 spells CASSLGGGGSGSYEQYF. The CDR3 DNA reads TGTGCCAGCAGCTTAGGGGGGGGTGGGAGCGGGAGTTACGAGCAGTACTTC.

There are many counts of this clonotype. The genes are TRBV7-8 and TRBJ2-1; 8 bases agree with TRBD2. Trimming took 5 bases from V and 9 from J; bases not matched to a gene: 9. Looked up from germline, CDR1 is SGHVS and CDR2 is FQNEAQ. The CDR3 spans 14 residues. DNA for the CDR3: TGTGCCAGCAGCACTAGCGGAATTCGGGGTGAGCAGTTCTTC. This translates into CASSTSGIRGEQFF.

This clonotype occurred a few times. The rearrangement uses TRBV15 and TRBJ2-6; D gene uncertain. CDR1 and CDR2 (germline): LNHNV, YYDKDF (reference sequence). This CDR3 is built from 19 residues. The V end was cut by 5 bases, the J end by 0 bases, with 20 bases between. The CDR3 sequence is CATSPRSNQRFSGANVLTF. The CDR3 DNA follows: TGTGCCACCAGCCCAAGAAGTAACCAACGTTTCTCTGGGGCCAACGTCCTGACTTTC.

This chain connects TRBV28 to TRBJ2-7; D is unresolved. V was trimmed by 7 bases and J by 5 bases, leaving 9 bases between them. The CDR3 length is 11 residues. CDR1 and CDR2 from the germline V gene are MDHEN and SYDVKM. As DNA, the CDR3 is TGTGCCAGCAAGCTTAGGAACGAGCAGTACTTC. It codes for CASKLRNEQYF.

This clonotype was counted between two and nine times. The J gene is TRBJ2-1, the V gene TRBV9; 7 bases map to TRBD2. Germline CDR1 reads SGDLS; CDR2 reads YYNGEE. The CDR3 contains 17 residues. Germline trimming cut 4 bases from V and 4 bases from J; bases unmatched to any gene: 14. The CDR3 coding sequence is TGTGCCAGCAGCCCGAGTGATAGGGACTATCCTTACAATGAGCAGTTCTTC. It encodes CASSPSDRDYPYNEQFF. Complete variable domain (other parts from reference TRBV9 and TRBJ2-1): DSGVTQTPKHLITATGQRVTLRCSPRSGDLSVYWYQQSLDQGLQFLIQYYNGEERAKGNILERFSAQQFPDLHSELNLSSLELGDSALYFCASSPSDRDYPYNEQFFGPGTRLTVL.

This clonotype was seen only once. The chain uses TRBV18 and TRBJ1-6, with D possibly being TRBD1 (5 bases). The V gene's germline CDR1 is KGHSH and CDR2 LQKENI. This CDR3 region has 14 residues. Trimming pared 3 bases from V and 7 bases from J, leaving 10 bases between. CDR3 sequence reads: CASSPPGANSPLHF. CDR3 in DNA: TGTGCCAGCTCACCGCCTGGGGCGAATTCACCCCTCCACTTT.

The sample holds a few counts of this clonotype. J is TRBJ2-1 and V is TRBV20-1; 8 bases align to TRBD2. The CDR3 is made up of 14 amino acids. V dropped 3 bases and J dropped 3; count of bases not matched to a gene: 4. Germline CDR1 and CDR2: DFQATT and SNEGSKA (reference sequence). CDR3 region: CSARRAGDYNEQFF. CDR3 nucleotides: TGCAGTGCTAGGCGAGCGGGAGACTACAATGAGCAGTTCTTC.

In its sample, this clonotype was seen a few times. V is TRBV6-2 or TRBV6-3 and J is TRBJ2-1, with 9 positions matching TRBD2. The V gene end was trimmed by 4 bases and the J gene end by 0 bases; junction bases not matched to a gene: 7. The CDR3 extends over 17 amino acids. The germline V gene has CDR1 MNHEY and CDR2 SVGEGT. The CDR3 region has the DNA TGTGCCAGCAGTTTTAGAGGACTAGCGCCCTCCTACAATGAGCAGTTCTTC. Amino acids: CASSFRGLAPSYNEQFF.

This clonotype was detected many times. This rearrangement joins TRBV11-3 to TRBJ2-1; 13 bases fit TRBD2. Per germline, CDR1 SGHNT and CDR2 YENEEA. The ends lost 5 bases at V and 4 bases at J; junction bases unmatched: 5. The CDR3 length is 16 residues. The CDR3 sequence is CASSAGLAGRYNEQFF. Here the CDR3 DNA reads TGTGCCAGCAGCGCGGGACTAGCGGGACGTTACAATGAGCAGTTCTTC.